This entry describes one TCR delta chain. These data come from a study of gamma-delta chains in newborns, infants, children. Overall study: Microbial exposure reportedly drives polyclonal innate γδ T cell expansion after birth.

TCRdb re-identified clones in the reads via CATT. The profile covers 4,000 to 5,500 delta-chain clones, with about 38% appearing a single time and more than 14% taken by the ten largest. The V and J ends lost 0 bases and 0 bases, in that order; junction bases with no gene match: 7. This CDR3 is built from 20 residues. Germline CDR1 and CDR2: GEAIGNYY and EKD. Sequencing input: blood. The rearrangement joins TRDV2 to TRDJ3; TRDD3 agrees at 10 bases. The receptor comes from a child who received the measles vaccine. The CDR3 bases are TGTGCCTGTGACACCGTGGGGGATACTTCGAGCTCCTGGGACACCCGACAGATGTTTTTC. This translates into CACDTVGDTSSSWDTRQMFF.